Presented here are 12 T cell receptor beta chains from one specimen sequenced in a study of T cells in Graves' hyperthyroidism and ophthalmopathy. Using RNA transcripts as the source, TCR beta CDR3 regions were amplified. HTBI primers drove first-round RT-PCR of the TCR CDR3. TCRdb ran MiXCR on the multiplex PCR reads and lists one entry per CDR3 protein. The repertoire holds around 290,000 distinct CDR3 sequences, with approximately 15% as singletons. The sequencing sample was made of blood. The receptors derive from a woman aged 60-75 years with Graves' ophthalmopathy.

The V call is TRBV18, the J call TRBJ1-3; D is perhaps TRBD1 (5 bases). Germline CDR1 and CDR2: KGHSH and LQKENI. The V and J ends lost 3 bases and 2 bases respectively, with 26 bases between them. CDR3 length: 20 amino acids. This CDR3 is CASSPLSIDPQGRTGNTIYF. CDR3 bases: TGTGCCAGCTCACCTCTGTCGATCGACCCTCAGGGTAGAACTGGAAACACCATATATTTT. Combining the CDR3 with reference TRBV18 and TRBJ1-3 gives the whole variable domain NAGVMQNPRHLVRRRGQEARLRCSPMKGHSHVYWYRQLPEEGLKFMVYLQKENIIDESGMPKERFSAEFPKEGPSILRIQQVVRGDSAAYFCASSPLSIDPQGRTGNTIYFGEGSWLTVV.

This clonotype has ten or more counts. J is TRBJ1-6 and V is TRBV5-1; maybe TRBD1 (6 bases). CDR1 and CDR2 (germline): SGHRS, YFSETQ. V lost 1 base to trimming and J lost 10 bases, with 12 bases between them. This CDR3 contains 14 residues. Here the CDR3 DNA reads TGCGCCAGCAGCTTGTCTACAGGGATCTCACCCCTCCACTTT. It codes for CASSLSTGISPLHF. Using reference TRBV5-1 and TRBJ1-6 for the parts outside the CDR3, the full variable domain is KAGVTQTPRYLIKTRGQQVTLSCSPISGHRSVSWYQQTPGQGLQFLFEYFSETQRNKGNFPGRFSGRQFSNSRSEMNVSTLELGDSALYLCASSLSTGISPLHFGNGTRLTVT.

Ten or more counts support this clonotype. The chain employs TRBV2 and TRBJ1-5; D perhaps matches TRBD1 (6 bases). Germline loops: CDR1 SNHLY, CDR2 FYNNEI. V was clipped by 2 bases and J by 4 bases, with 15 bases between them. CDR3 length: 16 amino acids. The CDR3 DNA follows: TGTGCCAGCAGTGAACAGGGGTTGGTTCGTAATCAGCCCCAGCATTTT. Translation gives CASSEQGLVRNQPQHF.

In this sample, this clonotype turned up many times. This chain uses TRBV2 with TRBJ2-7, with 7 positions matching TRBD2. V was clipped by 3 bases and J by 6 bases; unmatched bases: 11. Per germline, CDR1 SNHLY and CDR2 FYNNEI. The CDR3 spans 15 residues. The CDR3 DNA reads TGTGCCAGCAGTGATTTCTTTGGGGGGGGAAGCGAGCAGTACTTC. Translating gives CASSDFFGGGSEQYF.

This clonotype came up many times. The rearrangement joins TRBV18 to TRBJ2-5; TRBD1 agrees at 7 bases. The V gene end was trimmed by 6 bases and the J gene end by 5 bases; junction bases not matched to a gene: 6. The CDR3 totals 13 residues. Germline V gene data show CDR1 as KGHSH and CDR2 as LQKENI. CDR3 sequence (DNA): TGTGCCAGCTCGCCGACAGGGCAGGAGACCCAGTACTTC. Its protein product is CASSPTGQETQYF.

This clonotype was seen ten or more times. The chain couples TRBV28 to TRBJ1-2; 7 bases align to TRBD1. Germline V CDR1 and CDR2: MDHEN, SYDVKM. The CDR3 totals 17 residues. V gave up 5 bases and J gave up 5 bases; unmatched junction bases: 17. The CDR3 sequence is CASSLSTGRLTVYGYTF. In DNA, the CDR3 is TGTGCCAGCAGTCTGTCGACAGGGAGGTTAACGGTATATGGCTACACCTTC.

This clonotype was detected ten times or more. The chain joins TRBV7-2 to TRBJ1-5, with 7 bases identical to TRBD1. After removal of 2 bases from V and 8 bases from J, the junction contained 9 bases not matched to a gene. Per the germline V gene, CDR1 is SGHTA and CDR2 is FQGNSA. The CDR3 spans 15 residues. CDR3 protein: CASSLRTGWTEPQHF. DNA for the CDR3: TGTGCCAGCAGCTTAAGGACAGGCTGGACGGAGCCCCAGCATTTT.

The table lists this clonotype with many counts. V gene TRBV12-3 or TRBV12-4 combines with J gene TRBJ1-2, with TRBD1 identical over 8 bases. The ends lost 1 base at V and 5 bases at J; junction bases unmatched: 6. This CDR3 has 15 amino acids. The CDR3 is CASSLGGQGPYGYTF. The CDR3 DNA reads TGTGCCAGCAGTTTAGGCGGACAGGGACCATATGGCTACACCTTC.

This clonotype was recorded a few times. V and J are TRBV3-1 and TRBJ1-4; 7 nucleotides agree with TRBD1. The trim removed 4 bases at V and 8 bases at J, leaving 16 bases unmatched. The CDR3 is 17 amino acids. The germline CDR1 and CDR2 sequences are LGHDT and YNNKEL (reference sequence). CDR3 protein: CASSPNFGAGGREKLFF. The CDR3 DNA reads TGTGCCAGCAGCCCTAATTTCGGGGCAGGGGGAAGAGAAAAACTGTTTTTT. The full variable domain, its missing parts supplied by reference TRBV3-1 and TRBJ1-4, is DTAVSQTPKYLVTQMGNDKSIKCEQNLGHDTMYWYKQDSKKFLKIMFSYNNKELIINETVPNRFSPKSPDKAHLNLHINSLELGDSAVYFCASSPNFGAGGREKLFFGSGTQLSVL.

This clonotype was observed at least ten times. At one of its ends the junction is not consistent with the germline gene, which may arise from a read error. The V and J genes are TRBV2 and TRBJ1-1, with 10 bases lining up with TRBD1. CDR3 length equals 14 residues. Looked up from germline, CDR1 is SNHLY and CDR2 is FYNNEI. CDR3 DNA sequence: TGTGCCGGCAGGGCTCCGGGACAGGGGACTGAAGCTTTCTTT. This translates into CAGRAPGQGTEAFF. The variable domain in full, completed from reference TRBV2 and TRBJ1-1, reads EPEVTQTPSHQVTQMGQEVILRCVPISNHLYFYWYRQILGQKVEFLVSFYNNEISEKSEIFDDQFSVERPDGSNFTLKIRSTKLEDSAMYFCAGRAPGQGTEAFFGQGTRLTVV.

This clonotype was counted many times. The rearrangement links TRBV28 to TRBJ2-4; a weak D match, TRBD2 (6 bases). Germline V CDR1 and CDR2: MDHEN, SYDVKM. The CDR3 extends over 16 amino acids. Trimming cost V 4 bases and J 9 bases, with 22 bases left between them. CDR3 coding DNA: TGTGCCAGCAGTTCAGGCTCTGACAACGGGGGAGGCATTCAGTACTTC. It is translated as CASSSGSDNGGGIQYF.

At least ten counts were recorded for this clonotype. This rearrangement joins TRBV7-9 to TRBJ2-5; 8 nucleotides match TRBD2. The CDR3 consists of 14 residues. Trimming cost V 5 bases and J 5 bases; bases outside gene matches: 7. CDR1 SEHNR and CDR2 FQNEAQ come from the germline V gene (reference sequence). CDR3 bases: TGTGCCAGCAGCCCTAATTCGGGAGGGGAGACCCAGTACTTC. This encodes CASSPNSGGETQYF.